This T cell receptor (beta chain) was sequenced in a study of beta chain features in type 1 diabetes. A word on this clone: Its antigen is undetermined.

Every isolated RNA sample was fully reverse transcribed, so sequencing captured expressed TCRB transcripts. Read counts averaged around 4 million for samples of naive, central memory and regulatory T cells. Here immunoSEQ multiplex PCR was the method, and the copy in TCRdb shows in-frame clones only, minus some. Of some 640,000 clones listed, 11% to 15% are singletons. Study observations and caveats: Researchers cautioned that cDNA sequencing could over-represent cells with high TCR expression. People with Type 1 diabetes carried modestly yet significantly shorter TCRB CDR3s in all four CD4+ subsets.

The ends were cut back, 5 bases at V and 4 bases at J, with 17 bases in the middle. The length of the CDR3 is 15 residues. Germline V gene data show CDR1 as SGHDT and CDR2 as YYEEEE. The clonotype comes from a man aged 18 to 30 with type 1 diabetes. The chain employs TRBV5-6 and TRBJ2-3; a weak D match, TRBD2 (7 bases). Sample: naive CD4+ T cells from blood. The CDR3 coding sequence is TGTGCCAGCAGGGCGACGGGGGGCCCGGCAGATACGCAGTATTTT. Its protein is CASRATGGPADTQYF.